The rows below give T cell receptor beta chains drawn from one sample of a study of blood T cell repertoires in COVID-19. The method was immunoSEQ multiplex PCR; TCRdb's version includes in-frame clones alone and lacks a portion of them. The sample includes about 76,000 clones, 90% of them seen just once. Material: peripheral blood. Receptors were obtained from a woman in her 50s in a cohort sampled during active COVID-19. Both conserved end residues are part of each CDR3. A D gene is named only where the DNA matches it firmly. Part of the rows lack a size; the others show once, few, many or a class for expanded clones.

>12|TRBV18|-|once|TRBJ1-2
CASSNRDYGYTF
TGTGCCAGCTCAAACAGGGATTATGGCTACACCTTC
>15|TRBV30|TRBD2|-|TRBJ2-1
CAWRSVGRTHDEQFF
TGTGCCTGGAGATCAGTCGGGAGGACGCACGATGAGCAGTTCTTC
>12|TRBV6-1|-|-|TRBJ1-4
CASSEERRKLFF
TGTGCCAGCAGTGAAGAACGGAGAAAACTGTTTTTT
>11|TRBV29-1|-|-|TRBJ1-3
CSVVSGNTIYF
TGCAGCGTTGTTAGTGGAAACACCATATATTTT
>11|TRBV30|-|-|TRBJ1-2
CAWSRQSGYTF
TGTGCCTGGAGTCGACAGAGTGGCTACACCTTC
>14|TRBV2|TRBD2|-|TRBJ2-1
CASSERLADNEQFF
TGTGCCAGCAGTGAACGGCTAGCGGACAATGAGCAGTTCTTC
>14|TRBV28|-|-|TRBJ2-7
CASPPRGSSYEQYF
TGTGCCAGTCCCCCCAGGGGAAGCTCCTACGAGCAGTACTTC
>17|TRBV28|TRBD2|-|TRBJ2-5
CASRPWGGRVRQETQYF
TGTGCCAGCAGACCTTGGGGCGGGAGGGTGAGGCAAGAGACCCAGTACTTC
>15|TRBV5-1|TRBD1|-|TRBJ2-2
CASSLQGALTGELFF
TGCGCCAGCAGCTTACAGGGGGCACTAACCGGGGAGCTGTTTTTT
>14|TRBV10-2|-|-|TRBJ1-2
CASSEGPANYGYTF
TGCGCCAGCAGTGAGGGTCCAGCTAACTATGGCTACACCTTC
>14|TRBV18|TRBD1|-|TRBJ1-5
CASSEGQLNQPQHF
TGTGCCAGCTCCGAGGGACAGCTAAATCAGCCCCAGCATTTT